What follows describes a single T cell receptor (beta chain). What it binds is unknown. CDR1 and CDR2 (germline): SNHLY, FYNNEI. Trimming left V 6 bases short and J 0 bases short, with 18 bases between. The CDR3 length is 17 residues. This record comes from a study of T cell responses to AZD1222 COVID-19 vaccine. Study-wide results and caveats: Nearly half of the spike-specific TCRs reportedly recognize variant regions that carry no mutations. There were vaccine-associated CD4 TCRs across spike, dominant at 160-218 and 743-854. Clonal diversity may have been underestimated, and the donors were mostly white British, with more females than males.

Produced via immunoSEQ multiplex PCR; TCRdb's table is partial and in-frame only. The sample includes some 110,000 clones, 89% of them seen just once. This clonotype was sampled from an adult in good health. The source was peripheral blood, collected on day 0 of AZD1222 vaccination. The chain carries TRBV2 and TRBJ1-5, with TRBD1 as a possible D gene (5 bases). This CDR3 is CASSEGQGLYSNQPQHF. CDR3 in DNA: TGTGCCAGCAGCGAGGGGCAGGGCTTATATAGCAATCAGCCCCAGCATTTT.